Shown below are 2 T cell receptor beta chains from a single sample sequenced in a study of blood T cell repertoires in COVID-19. Method: immunoSEQ multiplex PCR; TCRdb's copy keeps in-frame clones and lacks some. There are 100,000 to 150,000 clones in the sample; roughly 88% occur only once, and 6% to 8.5% lies in the top ten. Sequenced sample: peripheral blood. The source is a man aged 45-65 years with acute or convalescent COVID-19.

This clone appeared a single time. The rearrangement uses TRBV28 and TRBJ2-7; TRBD1 agrees at 8 bases. Germline CDR1 is MDHEN and CDR2 is SYDVKM. The CDR3 extends over 15 amino acids. V shed 5 bases and J 3 bases; nucleotides not matched to a gene: 9. CDR3: CASSQTGDVIYEQYF. CDR3 sequence (DNA): TGTGCCAGCAGTCAGACAGGGGATGTTATCTACGAGCAGTACTTC.

The sample holds a few counts of this clone. The chain links TRBV11-2 to TRBJ2-7; 7 nucleotides line up with TRBD1. This CDR3 has 15 amino acids. The ends lost 1 base at V and 3 bases at J; junction bases unmatched: 6. CDR1 and CDR2 (germline): SGHAT, FQNNGV. The CDR3 loop reads CASSLVGDRRYEQYF. The CDR3 region has the DNA TGTGCCAGCAGCTTAGTTGGGGACAGACGCTACGAGCAGTACTTC.